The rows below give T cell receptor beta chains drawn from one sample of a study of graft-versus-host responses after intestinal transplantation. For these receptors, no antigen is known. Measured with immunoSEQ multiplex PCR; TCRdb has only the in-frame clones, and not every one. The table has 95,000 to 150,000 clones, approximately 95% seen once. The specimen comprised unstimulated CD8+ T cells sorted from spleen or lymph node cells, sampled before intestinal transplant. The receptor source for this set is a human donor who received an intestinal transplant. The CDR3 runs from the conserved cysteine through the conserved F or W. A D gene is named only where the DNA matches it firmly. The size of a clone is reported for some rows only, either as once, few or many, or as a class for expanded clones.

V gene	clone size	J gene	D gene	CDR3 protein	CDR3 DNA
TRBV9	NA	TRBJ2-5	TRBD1	CASSPSGGQETQYF	TGTGCCAGCAGCCCATCAGGGGGCCAAGAGACCCAGTACTTC
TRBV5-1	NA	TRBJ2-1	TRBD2	CASSSLGLAGFTNEQFF	TGCGCCAGCAGCTCTCTAGGGCTAGCGGGTTTTACCAATGAGCAGTTCTTC
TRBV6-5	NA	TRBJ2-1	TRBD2	CASSYVLAGYNEQFF	TGTGCCAGCAGTTACGTGCTAGCGGGATACAATGAGCAGTTCTTC
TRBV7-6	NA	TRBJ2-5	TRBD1	CASSLRDRDQETQYF	TGTGCCAGCAGCCTTCGGGACAGGGACCAAGAGACCCAGTACTTC
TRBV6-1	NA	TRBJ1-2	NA	CASILGRGAYGYTF	TGTGCCAGCATCCTGGGGAGGGGCGCGTATGGCTACACCTTC
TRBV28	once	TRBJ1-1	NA	CASTLTPGETEAFF	TGTGCCAGCACCCTAACCCCAGGGGAGACTGAAGCTTTCTTT
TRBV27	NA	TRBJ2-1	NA	CASSLFSGIAYNEQFF	TGTGCCAGCAGTTTATTCTCGGGGATTGCCTACAATGAGCAGTTCTTC
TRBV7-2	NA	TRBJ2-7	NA	CASSLVSGAFYEQYF	TGTGCCAGCAGCTTAGTATCAGGGGCGTTCTACGAGCAGTACTTC
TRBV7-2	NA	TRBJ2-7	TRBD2	CASSWDWREIYEQYF	TGTGCCAGCAGCTGGGACTGGCGGGAGATCTACGAGCAGTACTTC
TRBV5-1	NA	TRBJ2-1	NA	CASSLRSPGVKVFSYNEQFF	TGCGCCAGCAGCTTGAGGTCACCGGGTGTTAAGGTATTCTCCTACAATGAGCAGTTCTTC
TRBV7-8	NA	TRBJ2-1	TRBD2	CASRLGLAGTNEQFF	TGTGCCAGCAGATTAGGGCTAGCGGGGACCAATGAGCAGTTCTTC
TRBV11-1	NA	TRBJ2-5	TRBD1	CASSPEDRGEETQYF	TGTGCCAGCAGCCCGGAGGACAGGGGGGAAGAGACCCAGTACTTC
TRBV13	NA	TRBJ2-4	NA	CASRQGLLAKNIQYF	TGTGCCAGCAGACAGGGTCTGCTGGCCAAAAACATTCAGTACTTC
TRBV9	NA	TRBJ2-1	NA	CASSQAGDSYNEQFF	TGTGCCAGCAGCCAGGCAGGAGACTCCTACAATGAGCAGTTCTTC
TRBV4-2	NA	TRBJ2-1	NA	CASSQEGTILYNEQFF	TGTGCCAGCAGCCAAGAAGGAACTATACTATACAATGAGCAGTTCTTC
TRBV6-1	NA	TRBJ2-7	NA	CASSLTSYEQYF	TGTGCCAGCAGTCTGACCTCCTACGAGCAGTACTTC
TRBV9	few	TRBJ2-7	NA	CASSVEALPSYEQYF	TGTGCCAGCAGCGTAGAAGCGCTTCCCTCCTACGAGCAGTACTTC
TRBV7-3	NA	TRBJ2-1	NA	CASSRTRTDHNEQFF	TGTGCCAGCAGCCGTACCAGGACTGATCACAATGAGCAGTTCTTC
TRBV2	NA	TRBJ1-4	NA	CASSEGPDSWGEKLFF	TGTGCCAGCAGTGAAGGTCCCGACAGCTGGGGGGAAAAACTGTTTTTT
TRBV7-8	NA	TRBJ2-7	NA	CASSLAATIDYEQYF	TGTGCCAGCAGCTTAGCGGCGACCATCGACTACGAGCAGTACTTC
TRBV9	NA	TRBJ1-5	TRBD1	CASSGTGGNNQPQHF	TGTGCCAGCAGCGGGACAGGGGGCAACAATCAGCCCCAGCATTTT
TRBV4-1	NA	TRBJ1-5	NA	CASSHISGPRAQHF	TGCGCCAGCAGCCATATCTCCGGGCCCAGGGCCCAGCATTTT
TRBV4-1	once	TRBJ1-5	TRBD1	CASSSRDRVNQPQHF	TGCGCCAGCAGCTCCCGGGACAGGGTCAATCAGCCCCAGCATTTT
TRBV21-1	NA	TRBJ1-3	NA	CASSKIGNTFLNTIYF	TGTGCCAGCAGCAAAATCGGGAATACCTTTTTAAACACCATATATTTT
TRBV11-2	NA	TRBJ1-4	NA	CASSLGGANEKLFF	TGTGCCAGCAGCTTGGGGGGGGCTAATGAAAAACTGTTTTTT
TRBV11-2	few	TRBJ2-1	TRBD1	CASSPTGSKGNEQFF	TGTGCCAGCAGCCCGACAGGGTCAAAGGGTAATGAGCAGTTCTTC
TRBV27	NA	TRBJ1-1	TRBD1	CASSRLGTGPRGNTEAFF	TGTGCCAGCAGTCGTCTCGGGACAGGGCCGAGGGGGAACACTGAAGCTTTCTTT
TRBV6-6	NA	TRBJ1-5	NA	CASSYSLSNQPQHF	TGTGCCAGCAGTTACTCCTTAAGCAATCAGCCCCAGCATTTT
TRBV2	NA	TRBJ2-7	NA	CATPGPYSYEQYF	TGTGCCACCCCCGGACCGTATTCCTACGAGCAGTACTTC
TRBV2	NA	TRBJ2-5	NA	CASSVIGKETQYF	TGTGCCAGCAGTGTAATAGGGAAAGAGACCCAGTACTTC
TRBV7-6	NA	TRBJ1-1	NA	CASWEGGKTEAFF	TGTGCCAGCTGGGAGGGGGGGAAAACTGAAGCTTTCTTT
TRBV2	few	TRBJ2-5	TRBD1	CASTGQGARETQYF	TGTGCCAGCACCGGACAGGGGGCACGGGAGACCCAGTACTTC
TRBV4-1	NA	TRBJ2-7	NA	CASSPEEVPDSSYEQYF	TGCGCCAGCAGCCCAGAGGAAGTACCGGACAGCTCCTACGAGCAGTACTTC
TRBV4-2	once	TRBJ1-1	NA	CASSQLPRAHEAFF	TGTGCCAGCAGCCAACTTCCCCGGGCCCATGAAGCTTTCTTT
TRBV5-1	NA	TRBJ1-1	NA	CASSLADTEAFF	TGCGCCAGCAGCTTGGCAGACACTGAAGCTTTCTTT
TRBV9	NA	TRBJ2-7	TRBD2	CASSVEGSGSYEQYF	TGTGCCAGCAGCGTAGAGGGTAGCGGGAGTTACGAGCAGTACTTC
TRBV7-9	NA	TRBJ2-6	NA	CASSLGDFSSGANVLTF	TGTGCCAGCAGCCTGGGGGACTTCAGCTCTGGGGCCAACGTCCTGACTTTC